This TCR beta chain emerged from a study of shared clonotypes between healthy human individuals. Study conclusions and caveats: The sharing of about 5.3% of naive CD4 clonotypes was seen across a handful of donors. Rarefaction curves obtained for sorted subsets showed sequencing incomplete despite large depth.

On this clone: Its target is unknown. Within the sample, other DNA sequences also encode this same CDR3.

V lost 4 bases and J lost 0; bases outside the gene matches: 2. CDR1 MGHRA and CDR2 YSYEKL come from the germline V gene. The CDR3 contains 15 residues. Naivety among CD8 cells was defined by CD45RO negativity and positive CCR7 selection, thereby excluding terminally differentiated effector memory CD45RA+ cells. Sorted subsets were amplified in replicate PCRs using 200 ng DNA, about 30,000 T cell genomes. Original processing methods: Junction-only sequences produced by ImmunoSEQ had no quality scores, so filtering differed. The protocol was immunoSEQ multiplex PCR, while the TCRdb copy is restricted to in-frame clones and leaves out a portion. V and J calls plus clone size are reproduced from that table; the DNA served to infer D and trimming. The sample includes about 1.9 million clones, over 85% of them seen just once.

This receptor was taken from a man aged 18 to 30 in good health. Some clones in this sample may be carry-over from other donors' samples. The J gene is TRBJ2-3, the V gene TRBV4-1, with 9 nucleotides matching TRBD2. Sample: naive CD8+ T cells from PBMCs. CDR3 amino acids: CASSRLAESTDTQYF. CDR3 nucleotides: TGCGCCAGCAGCCGACTAGCGGAGAGCACAGATACGCAGTATTTT.